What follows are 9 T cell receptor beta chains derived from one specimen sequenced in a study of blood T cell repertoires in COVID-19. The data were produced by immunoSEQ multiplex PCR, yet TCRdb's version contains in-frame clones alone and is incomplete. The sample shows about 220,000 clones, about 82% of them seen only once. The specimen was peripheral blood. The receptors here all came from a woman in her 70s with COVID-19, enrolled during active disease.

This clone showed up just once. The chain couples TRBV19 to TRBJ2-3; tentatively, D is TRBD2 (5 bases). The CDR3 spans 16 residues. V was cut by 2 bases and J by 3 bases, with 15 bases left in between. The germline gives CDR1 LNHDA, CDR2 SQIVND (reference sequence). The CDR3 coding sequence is TGTGCCAGTAGTATAAAGACACCCGGCGGGACAGATACGCAGTATTTT. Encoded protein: CASSIKTPGGTDTQYF.

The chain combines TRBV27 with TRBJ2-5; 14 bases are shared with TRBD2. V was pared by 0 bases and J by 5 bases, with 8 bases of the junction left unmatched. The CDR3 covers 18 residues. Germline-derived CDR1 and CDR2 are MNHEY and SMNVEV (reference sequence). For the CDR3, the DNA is TGTGCCAGCAGTTTATCTTTCCCGGGACTAGCGGGAGTCGAGACCCAGTACTTC. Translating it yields CASSLSFPGLAGVETQYF.

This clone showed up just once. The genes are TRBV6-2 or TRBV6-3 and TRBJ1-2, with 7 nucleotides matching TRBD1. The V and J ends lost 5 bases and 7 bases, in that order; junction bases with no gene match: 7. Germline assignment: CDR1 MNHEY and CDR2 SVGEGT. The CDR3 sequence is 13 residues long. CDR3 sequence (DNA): TGTGCCAGCAGTCTGACAGGGTCGTTTGGCTACACCTTC. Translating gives CASSLTGSFGYTF.

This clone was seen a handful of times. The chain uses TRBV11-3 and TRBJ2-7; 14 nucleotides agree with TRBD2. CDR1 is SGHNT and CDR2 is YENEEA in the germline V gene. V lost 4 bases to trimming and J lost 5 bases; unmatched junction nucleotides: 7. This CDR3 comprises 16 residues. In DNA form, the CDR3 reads TGTGCCAGCAGCTCTACGGGACTAGCGGGGGTGAACGAGCAGTACTTC. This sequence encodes CASSSTGLAGVNEQYF.

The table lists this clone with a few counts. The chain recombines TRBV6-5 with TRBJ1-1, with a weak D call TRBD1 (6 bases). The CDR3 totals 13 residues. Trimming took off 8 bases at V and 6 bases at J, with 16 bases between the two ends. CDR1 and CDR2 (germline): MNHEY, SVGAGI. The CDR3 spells CASGTPTSPEAFF. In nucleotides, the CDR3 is TGTGCCAGCGGGACACCGACATCCCCTGAAGCTTTCTTT.

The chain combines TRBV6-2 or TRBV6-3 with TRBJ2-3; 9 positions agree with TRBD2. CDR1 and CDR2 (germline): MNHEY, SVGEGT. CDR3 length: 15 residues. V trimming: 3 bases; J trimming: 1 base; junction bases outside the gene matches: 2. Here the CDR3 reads CASSYWTSGTDTQYF. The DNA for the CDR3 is TGTGCCAGCAGTTATTGGACTAGCGGCACAGATACGCAGTATTTT.

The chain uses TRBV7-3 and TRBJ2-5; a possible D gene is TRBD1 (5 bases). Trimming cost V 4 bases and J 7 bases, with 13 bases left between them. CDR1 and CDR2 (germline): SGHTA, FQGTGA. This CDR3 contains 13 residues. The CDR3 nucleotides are TGTGCCAGCAGCTCGGACACTAAGGGGACCCAGTACTTC. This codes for CASSSDTKGTQYF.

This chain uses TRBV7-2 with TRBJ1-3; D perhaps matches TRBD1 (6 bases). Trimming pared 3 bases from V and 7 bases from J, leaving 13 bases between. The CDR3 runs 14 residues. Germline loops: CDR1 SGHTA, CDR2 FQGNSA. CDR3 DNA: TGTGCCAGCAGCTTCGTACAGGGAGACAACACCATATATTTT. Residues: CASSFVQGDNTIYF.

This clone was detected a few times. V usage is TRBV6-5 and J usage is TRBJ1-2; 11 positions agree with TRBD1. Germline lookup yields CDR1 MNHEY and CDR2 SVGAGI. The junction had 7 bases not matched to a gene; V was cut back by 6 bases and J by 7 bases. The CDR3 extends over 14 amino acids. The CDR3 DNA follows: TGTGCCAGCAGGGACAGGGGGCAGTCCAGTGGCTACACCTTC. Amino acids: CASRDRGQSSGYTF.